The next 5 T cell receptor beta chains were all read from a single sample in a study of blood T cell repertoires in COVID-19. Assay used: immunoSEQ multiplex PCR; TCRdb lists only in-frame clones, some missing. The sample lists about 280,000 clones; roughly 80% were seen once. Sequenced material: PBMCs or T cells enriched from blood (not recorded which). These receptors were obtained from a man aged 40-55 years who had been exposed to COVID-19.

Here the CDR3 reads CASSRSGTVTGELFF. CDR3 DNA: TGTGCCAGCAGCCGGAGCGGGACGGTCACCGGGGAGCTGTTTTTT. This chain connects TRBV6-5 to TRBJ2-2; 7 bases are a match to TRBD2. The CDR3 covers 15 residues. Germline assignment: CDR1 MNHEY and CDR2 SVGAGI. V trimming: 6 bases; J trimming: 4 bases; junction bases outside the gene matches: 8.

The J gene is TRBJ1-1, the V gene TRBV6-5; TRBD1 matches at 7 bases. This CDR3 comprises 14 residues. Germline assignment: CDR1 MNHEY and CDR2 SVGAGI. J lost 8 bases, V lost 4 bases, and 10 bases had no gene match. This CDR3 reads CASSSGRGSREAFF. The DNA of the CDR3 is TGTGCCAGCAGTTCCGGCAGGGGGTCGAGAGAAGCTTTCTTT.

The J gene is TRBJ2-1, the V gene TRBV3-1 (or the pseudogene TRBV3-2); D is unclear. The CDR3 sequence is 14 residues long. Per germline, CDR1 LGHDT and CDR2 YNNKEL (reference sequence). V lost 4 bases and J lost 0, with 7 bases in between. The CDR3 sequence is CASSRSRSYNEQFF. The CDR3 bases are TGTGCCAGCAGCCGTAGCCGCTCCTACAATGAGCAGTTCTTC.

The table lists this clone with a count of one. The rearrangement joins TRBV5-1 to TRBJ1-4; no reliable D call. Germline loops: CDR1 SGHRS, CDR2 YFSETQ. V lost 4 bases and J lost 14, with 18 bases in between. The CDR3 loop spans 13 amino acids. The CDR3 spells CASSNGSAERLFF. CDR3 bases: TGCGCCAGCAGCAACGGGTCCGCGGAAAGGCTGTTTTTT.

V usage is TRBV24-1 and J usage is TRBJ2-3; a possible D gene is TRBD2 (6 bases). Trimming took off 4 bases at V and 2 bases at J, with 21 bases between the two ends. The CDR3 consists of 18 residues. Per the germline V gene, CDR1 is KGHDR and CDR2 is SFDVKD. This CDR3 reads CATSESAQRVDLTDTQYF. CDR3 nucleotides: TGTGCCACCAGTGAGTCGGCCCAGCGGGTTGACCTCACAGATACGCAGTATTTT.